A single T cell receptor (beta chain) is shown here with its context. Antigen unknown. Given a much more abundant clone one base away, this may be a read error. Addition of a universal primer site occurred through template switching, and cDNA carried unique molecular identifiers. Using its own MiXCR run on the 5' RACE reads, TCRdb lists one record per CDR3 protein. The sample gives around 1.7 million distinct CDR3 sequences, 32% of which show up once; roughly 0.3% is in the top ten. The CDR3 sequence is 13 residues long. The germline V gene encodes CDR1 MGHDK and CDR2 SYGVNS. Trimming left V 4 bases short and J 13 bases short, with 17 bases between. The sample is drawn from a study of identical twins. Study conclusions and caveats: Abundant cord blood beta clonotypes carried fewer insertions; memory repertoires showed none. The same donors were not followed; conclusions instead depended on cross-sectional statistical analysis. Beta out-of-frame twin sharing showed a weaker excess.

This TCR was sampled from a newborn girl in good health. The material sequenced was cord blood. V gene TRBV25-1 combines with J gene TRBJ2-4; no definite D call. CDR3 sequence: CASSVGSPIDQYF. CDR3 nucleotide sequence: TGTGCCAGCAGTGTGGGTAGCCCAATCGACCAGTACTTC.